These T cell receptor beta chains were read from a single sample in a study of blood T cells in healthy people across ages. TCRdb ran MiXCR on the 5' RACE reads and lists one entry per CDR3 protein. The sample gives 1.5 million to 2 million distinct CDR3 sequences, approximately 30% of which show up once; 7.7% is in the top ten. Sequencing input: blood. These receptors all come from a woman aged 25 to 45 in good health. Both conserved end residues are part of each CDR3. D genes are given only for firm matches. A row's size may be missing; if present it is once, few, many or a size class.

cdr3_nt cdr3_aa v_call d_call clone_size j_call
TGCAGCGTTGTCCGCGCGAGCTCCTACGAGCAGTACTTC CSVVRASSYEQYF TRBV29-1 - many TRBJ2-7
TGTGCCAGCAGTCGTTTAGGGGGGTCTGGGGCCAACGTCCTGACTTTC CASSRLGGSGANVLTF TRBV27 - few TRBJ2-6
TGTGCCAGCAGTTTTGAAGCGGGAGGCAATCAGCCCCAGCATTTT CASSFEAGGNQPQHF TRBV28 - few TRBJ1-5
TGTGCCAGCTCAGTTCTGACGGACAGTCAAGAGGCCCAGTACTTC CASSVLTDSQEAQYF TRBV2 - - TRBJ2-5
TGTGCCAGCAGCCCTGGACAGGAACGGGGCTACACCTTC CASSPGQERGYTF TRBV7-2 TRBD1 - TRBJ1-2
TGTGCCAGCAGTGGTACAGGGTGGGACGAGCAGTACTTC CASSGTGWDEQYF TRBV6-1 - few TRBJ2-7
TGTGCCACCACGGCGGGGGGCTCCTACAATGAGCAGTTCTTC CATTAGGSYNEQFF TRBV15 TRBD2 - TRBJ2-1
TGTGCCAGCAGTTCCTCACCCGGACTAGCGGGGCCACAAGAGACCCAGTACTTC CASSSSPGLAGPQETQYF TRBV6-5 TRBD2 - TRBJ2-5
TGCGCCAGCAGCTTGGGTATGACTAGCGGGAACTACGAGCAGTACTTC CASSLGMTSGNYEQYF TRBV5-1 TRBD2 - TRBJ2-7
TGTGCCAGCAGCTTGAGAATGAATGAGCAGTTCTTC CASSLRMNEQFF TRBV7-2 - - TRBJ2-1
TGTGCCAGCAGCTTGGGGCTAGCGGAGAACAATGAGCAGTACTTC CASSLGLAENNEQYF TRBV5-4 TRBD2 - TRBJ2-7
TGTGCCAGCACCAGACTCGGGCCGGGGCTCGAGCAGTACTTC CASTRLGPGLEQYF TRBV12-3/TRBV12-4 - - TRBJ2-7
TGCAGTGCTGAAGGGGGCTACGAGCAGTACTTC CSAEGGYEQYF TRBV20-1 - many TRBJ2-7
TGTGCCAGCAGCCAAGCCTTGGGGGCAGGGCAGCCCCAGCATTTT CASSQALGAGQPQHF TRBV3-1 - - TRBJ1-5
TGTGCCAGCAGCTTAAAACAGGGACAAGAGACCCAGTACTTC CASSLKQGQETQYF TRBV5-4 - few TRBJ2-5
TGTGCCAGCAGTTTATTACAGGTCCCTCAGTACTTC CASSLLQVPQYF TRBV28 - - TRBJ2-4
TGTGCCAGCAGCTTGGTTTCGGGGGGGTTTTCTAGCACAGATACGCAGTATTTT CASSLVSGGFSSTDTQYF TRBV7-2 TRBD2 - TRBJ2-3
TGCAGCGTCACTAGAACGTACCAAGAGACCCAGTACTTC CSVTRTYQETQYF TRBV29-1 - many TRBJ2-5
TGTGCCAGCAACGCAAGGCGGGTAGAGCAGTACTTC CASNARRVEQYF TRBV11-2 - - TRBJ2-5
TGTGCCAGCAGCGTAGGACTAGCTGGGAAGTATGAGCAGTTCTTC CASSVGLAGKYEQFF TRBV9 TRBD2 many TRBJ2-1
TGTGCCAGCAGGGACACCGGGACAGCCTACAATGAGCAGTTCTTC CASRDTGTAYNEQFF TRBV28 TRBD1 - TRBJ2-1
TGTGCCATCACCAGGGGGCCTAATGAAAAACTGTTTTTT CAITRGPNEKLFF TRBV10-3 TRBD1 - TRBJ1-4
TGTGCCAGCAGCTTACGAGCGACCCCGACCGGGGAGCTGTTTTTT CASSLRATPTGELFF TRBV7-9 - - TRBJ2-2
TGCAGCGTTGTCACGGCTGAAGCTTTCTTT CSVVTAEAFF TRBV29-1 - - TRBJ1-1
TGTGCCAGCAGCTTTGGAGCGGGCACAGATACGCAGTATTTT CASSFGAGTDTQYF TRBV5-6 - many TRBJ2-3
TGCAGTGCCAGGAATGCAAGAGAGGGGGCATGGGACGAGCAGTACTTC CSARNAREGAWDEQYF TRBV20-1 TRBD1 few TRBJ2-7
TGTGCCAGCAGCTTGGTACGGGGCAGGAGTGAGCAGTTCTTC CASSLVRGRSEQFF TRBV5-6 - once TRBJ2-1
TGCAGCGTTGGTACTGTGGGAGCTTATGAAGAGACCCAGTACTTC CSVGTVGAYEETQYF TRBV29-1 - many TRBJ2-5
TGCAGCGTTGAAGATTTCACAGGGGCCGAGCAGTACTTC CSVEDFTGAEQYF TRBV29-1 TRBD1 - TRBJ2-7
TGCAGCGGCGTGAGCTCCTACGAGCAGTACTTC CSGVSSYEQYF TRBV29-1 - many TRBJ2-7
TGCAGCGTTGAAGAGACCAGTGGCACAGATACGCAGTATTTT CSVEETSGTDTQYF TRBV29-1 - few TRBJ2-3
TGCAGCGTTGCCCCAAGACAGGGGGTCCCCTACGAGCAGTACTTC CSVAPRQGVPYEQYF TRBV29-1 TRBD1 - TRBJ2-7
TGCAGTGCTGGGAAAGAAGAGACCCAGTACTTC CSAGKEETQYF TRBV20-1 - many TRBJ2-5
TGTGCCAGCAGCTTAGAACTGGTGTCGGACCAGTACTTC CASSLELVSDQYF TRBV7-9 - many TRBJ2-5
TGTGCCAGCAGGGACTCGGGGCGGGATGATACGCAGTATTTT CASRDSGRDDTQYF TRBV25-1 - few TRBJ2-3
TGTGCCAGCACCAGCGGAGGGTCCGAGCAGTACTTC CASTSGGSEQYF TRBV12-3/TRBV12-4 - - TRBJ2-7
TGTGCCAGCGGGACAGGGTCCGCCCTCAGGACCTACGAGCAGTACTTC CASGTGSALRTYEQYF TRBV28 TRBD1 few TRBJ2-7
TGCAGCGTTGAGGCAGATTCAGTAACCTACGAGCAGTACTTC CSVEADSVTYEQYF TRBV29-1 - - TRBJ2-7
TGTGCCATCGGGACTAGGACCTACAATGAGCAGTACTTC CAIGTRTYNEQYF TRBV10-3 TRBD2 - TRBJ2-7
TGCAGTGCTAGAGCACTCGACAGGGTAAAGTCTGGCTACACCTTC CSARALDRVKSGYTF TRBV20-1 TRBD1 few TRBJ1-2
TGCAGCGTTGACCCAGGGGGCGCGGAGACCCAGTACTTC CSVDPGGAETQYF TRBV29-1 TRBD1 many TRBJ2-5
TGCAGCGTTGAAAGGGGGATGTACAATGAGCAGTACTTC CSVERGMYNEQYF TRBV29-1 - - TRBJ2-4
TGTGCCAGCAGCTCAGGGACTAGGATTGAGCAGTTCTTC CASSSGTRIEQFF TRBV9 TRBD2 - TRBJ2-1
TGTGCCACCCAGCGGGGGGAGGTTAGCAATCAGCCCCAGCATTTT CATQRGEVSNQPQHF TRBV15 - few TRBJ1-5
TGTGCCAGCATTCCAGGAGGGGCGTACAATGAGCGGTTCTTC CASIPGGAYNERFF TRBV2 - - TRBJ2-1
TGTGCCAGCAGCCAAGATGGGAGTGGTCAGCCCCAGCATTTT CASSQDGSGQPQHF TRBV3-1 - - TRBJ1-5
TGCAGTGCCCTGTGGGACAGGGGGTTGGCACAGTATTTT CSALWDRGLAQYF TRBV20-1 TRBD1 - TRBJ2-3